Shown below are 27 T cell receptor beta chains from a single sample sequenced in a study of technical replicates of blood from a few donors. Repertoires were generated with immunoSEQ multiplex PCR, while TCRdb's copy carries only in-frame clones and drops some. The table has 95,000 to 100,000 clones, 90% to 96% seen once. Sequencing used T cells isolated from PBMCs. The receptors shown here come from a human donor in good health.

V is TRBV5-1 and J is TRBJ1-5, with TRBD1 matching 9 bases. Looked up from germline, CDR1 is SGHRS and CDR2 is YFSETQ. The CDR3 has 15 residues. Trimming removed 4 bases from V and 3 bases from J; junction bases left unmatched: 5. DNA of the CDR3: TGCGCCAGCAGCCCGGGACAGGGCCCCAATCAGCCCCAGCATTTT. Residues: CASSPGQGPNQPQHF.

The V gene is TRBV4-1, the J gene TRBJ2-7, with 7 bases that match TRBD1. Looked up from germline, CDR1 is MGHRA and CDR2 is YSYEKL. CDR3 length: 14 amino acids. The ends lost 1 base at V and 0 bases at J; junction bases unmatched: 0. The CDR3 region is CASSQGDSSYEQYF. In nucleotides, the CDR3 is TGCGCCAGCAGCCAAGGGGACAGCTCCTACGAGCAGTACTTC.

The V and J genes are TRBV14 and TRBJ2-5, with D perhaps matching TRBD1 (7 bases). The J call may be wrong; the DNA end is better matched by TRBJ2-7. This CDR3 spans 17 amino acids. The V gene's germline CDR1 is SGHDN and CDR2 FVKESK. The CDR3, as DNA: TGTGCCAGCAGCCAAGAATTGGGAACAGGGGAGGAGGACGAGCAGTACTTC. Translating gives CASSQELGTGEEDEQYF.

The chain couples TRBV28 to TRBJ2-7; TRBD1 might be the D (6 bases). The CDR3 is 14 residues long. Trimming removed 3 bases from V and 3 bases from J, with 12 bases in between. Germline CDR1 is MDHEN and CDR2 is SYDVKM. CDR3 loop: CASSFGQGSYEQYF. For the CDR3, the DNA is TGTGCCAGCAGTTTTGGGCAGGGGAGCTACGAGCAGTACTTC.

The chain carries TRBV7-2 and TRBJ1-2; TRBD1 matches at 9 bases. The V segment lost 3 bases and the J segment 5 bases; nucleotides outside the gene matches: 7. The CDR3 covers 15 residues. Germline CDR1 SGHTA, CDR2 FQGNSA. The CDR3 bases are TGTGCCAGCAGCTTTTTCACAGGGGGCGGTTATGGCTACACCTTC. This encodes CASSFFTGGGYGYTF.

The chain recombines TRBV18 with TRBJ2-3; 7 nucleotides agree with TRBD1. This CDR3 region has 15 residues. Trimming took 3 bases from V and 1 from J; bases not matched to a gene: 4. CDR1 and CDR2 from the germline V gene are KGHSH and LQKENI. CDR3 DNA sequence: TGTGCCAGCTCACCTAACAGGGGAGGCACAGATACGCAGTATTTT. It translates to CASSPNRGGTDTQYF.

V is TRBV9 and J is TRBJ1-6; D call uncertain. V shed 2 bases and J shed 8 bases, with 17 bases lying between them. The germline V gene encodes CDR1 SGDLS and CDR2 YYNGEE. This CDR3 has 16 residues. The CDR3 here is CASSVAPTRADSPLHF. For the CDR3, the DNA is TGTGCCAGCAGCGTCGCCCCAACGAGGGCTGATTCACCCCTCCACTTT.

The chain's CDR3 is CASSSNRATNTEAFF. In nucleotides, the CDR3 is TGCGCCAGCAGCTCCAACAGGGCAACGAACACTGAAGCTTTCTTT. The chain couples TRBV5-1 to TRBJ1-1; D is possibly TRBD1 (6 bases). This CDR3 has 15 amino acids. V dropped 3 bases and J dropped 1 base, with 13 bases sitting between them. Germline values: CDR1 SGHRS, CDR2 YFSETQ.

The chain has TRBV7-3 and TRBJ2-7; 10 bases match TRBD1. CDR3 length equals 15 residues. With 2 bases clipped from V and 4 bases from J, the junction kept 5 bases outside the gene matches. Germline CDR1 and CDR2: SGHTA and FQGTGA. This CDR3 is CASSLDGTGDYEQYF. The CDR3 DNA reads TGTGCCAGCAGCTTAGATGGGACAGGGGATTACGAGCAGTACTTC.

The rearrangement links TRBV27 to TRBJ2-1; a weak D match, TRBD1 (5 bases). The germline gives CDR1 MNHEY, CDR2 SMNVEV (reference sequence). The CDR3 contains 13 residues. V was pared by 5 bases and J by 8 bases, with 13 bases between. In nucleotides, the CDR3 is TGTGCCAGCAGTCCTATCTTAGGGGATGAGCAGTTCTTC. Residues: CASSPILGDEQFF.

The genes are TRBV1 and TRBJ1-5. TRBV1 is given as a pseudogene. The CDR3 is 16 amino acids. Written as DNA, the CDR3 is TGCACCAGCAGACCAAGACTAGGCTATAGCAATCAGCCCCAGCATTTT. Protein: CTSRPRLGYSNQPQHF.

The rearrangement links TRBV19 to TRBJ2-7; D remains unclear. V shed 5 bases and J shed 4 bases, with 18 bases lying between them. The germline V gene has CDR1 LNHDA and CDR2 SQIVND (reference sequence). The CDR3 sequence is 15 residues long. CDR3 sequence reads: CASSLDLDPFYEQYF. For the CDR3, the DNA is TGTGCCAGTAGTCTCGACTTAGACCCGTTTTACGAGCAGTACTTC.

Only one count was recorded for this clone. The V call is TRBV7-9, the J call TRBJ2-7, with D possibly being TRBD2 (6 bases). The CDR3 loop spans 18 amino acids. The V gene lost 0 bases and the J gene lost 7 bases, with 25 bases spanning the gap. Germline-derived CDR1 and CDR2 are SEHNR and FQNEAQ (reference sequence). For the CDR3, the DNA is TGTGCCAGCAGCTTAGCCACGACGCTAGCGACTATGCTCGGGGAGCAGTACTTC. Translated: CASSLATTLATMLGEQYF.

The gene calls are TRBV9 and TRBJ2-1; a weak D match, TRBD1 (6 bases). V lost 2 bases to trimming and J lost 8 bases, with 8 bases between them. The CDR3 is 12 residues long. Germline CDR1 is SGDLS and CDR2 is YYNGEE. CDR3 loop: CASSVEGDEQFF. CDR3 DNA: TGTGCCAGCAGCGTCGAGGGGGATGAGCAGTTCTTC.

The rearrangement links TRBV11-3 to TRBJ1-3; D remains ambiguous. The germline gives CDR1 SGHNT, CDR2 YENEEA. This CDR3 has 13 amino acids. The V and J ends lost 3 bases and 0 bases respectively, with 3 bases between them. The CDR3 region is CASSLASGNTIYF. As DNA, the CDR3 is TGTGCCAGCAGCTTGGCCTCTGGAAACACCATATATTTT.

The gene calls are TRBV12-5 and TRBJ1-5; D perhaps matches TRBD1 (5 bases). Trimming pared 7 bases from V and 6 bases from J, leaving 16 bases between. The length of the CDR3 is 14 residues. Looked up from germline, CDR1 is LGHNT and CDR2 is FRNRAP. Written as DNA, the CDR3 is TGTGCTAGTGCCCCGGCGGGGGTAGGTCAGCCCCAGCATTTT. Protein product: CASAPAGVGQPQHF.

This chain uses TRBV9 with TRBJ2-7; D not resolved. The CDR3 spans 14 residues. Germline V gene data show CDR1 as SGDLS and CDR2 as YYNGEE. V lost 0 bases and J lost 2, with 9 bases in between. Here the CDR3 reads CASSVALGAYEQYF. The CDR3 nucleotides read TGTGCCAGCAGCGTAGCCCTAGGTGCCTACGAGCAGTACTTC.

The chain employs TRBV6-1 and TRBJ2-7; the match to TRBD1 covers 9 bases. The CDR3 length is 15 residues. Germline V gene sequence: CDR1 MNHNS, CDR2 SASEGT. Losses at the gene ends were 6 bases for V and 3 bases for J; bases not matched to a gene: 9. The CDR3 loop is CASRDRGLSDYEQYF. CDR3 sequence (DNA): TGTGCCAGCAGGGACAGGGGTCTTTCTGACTACGAGCAGTACTTC.

This sequence joins TRBV4-1 and TRBJ2-7, with D maybe TRBD2 (7 bases). The germline V gene has CDR1 MGHRA and CDR2 YSYEKL. CDR3 size: 14 residues. V lost 0 bases and J 4 bases, leaving 10 bases between the germline ends. CDR3 in amino acids: CASSQDRGAYEQYF. The DNA of the CDR3 is TGCGCCAGCAGCCAAGATCGGGGGGCGTACGAGCAGTACTTC.

The chain is built from TRBV5-5 and TRBJ2-5; 7 nucleotides match TRBD1. V gave up 3 bases and J gave up 0 bases; unmatched junction bases: 14. The length of the CDR3 is 18 residues. Germline CDR1 is SGHKS and CDR2 is YYEKEE (reference sequence). DNA of the CDR3: TGTGCCAGCAGCTACAGTCCGGGACAGCCAAAGTACCAAGAGACCCAGTACTTC. Its protein product is CASSYSPGQPKYQETQYF.

The rearrangement joins TRBV2 to TRBJ2-7; D unclear. V was pared by 5 bases and J by 3 bases, with 8 bases between. This CDR3 region has 12 residues. CDR1 and CDR2 (germline): SNHLY, FYNNEI. CDR3 loop: CASSLERYEQYF. As DNA, the CDR3 is TGTGCCAGCAGTCTCGAGCGCTACGAGCAGTACTTC.

The chain combines TRBV5-1 with TRBJ1-1; D is unresolved. The V gene's germline CDR1 is SGHRS and CDR2 YFSETQ. The CDR3 is 14 residues long. Trimming took 4 bases from V and 2 from J, leaving 12 bases between them. CDR3 nucleotide sequence: TGCGCCAGCAGCGGTCGGTCGCCAAACACTGAAGCTTTCTTT. It encodes CASSGRSPNTEAFF. Using reference TRBV5-1 and TRBJ1-1 for the parts outside the CDR3, the full variable domain is KAGVTQTPRYLIKTRGQQVTLSCSPISGHRSVSWYQQTPGQGLQFLFEYFSETQRNKGNFPGRFSGRQFSNSRSEMNVSTLELGDSALYLCASSGRSPNTEAFFGQGTRLTVV.

The chain employs TRBV5-1 and TRBJ1-2, with TRBD1 matching 9 bases. From germline, CDR1 is SGHRS and CDR2 YFSETQ. V was pared by 4 bases and J by 0 bases, with 7 bases of the junction left unmatched. The CDR3 contains 16 residues. CDR3 DNA sequence: TGCGCCAGCAGCCCACGGACAGGGGTGACTAACTATGGCTACACCTTC. Translated: CASSPRTGVTNYGYTF.

The J gene is TRBJ2-3, the V gene TRBV7-9, with 9 bases fitting TRBD1. CDR1 SEHNR and CDR2 FQNEAQ come from the germline V gene (reference sequence). The CDR3 is 15 residues long. Unmatched junction bases numbered 10, after V lost 8 bases and J lost 4 bases. Written as DNA, the CDR3 is TGTGCCAGCGCCGGGGGACAGGGATTTGCAGATACGCAGTATTTT. It yields the protein CASAGGQGFADTQYF.

The gene calls are TRBV5-1 and TRBJ2-5; 9 nucleotides agree with TRBD1. This CDR3 region has 15 residues. V was clipped by 2 bases and J by 3 bases; unmatched bases: 5. Germline CDR1 is SGHRS and CDR2 is YFSETQ. CDR3 nucleotide sequence: TGCGCCAGCAGCTTCACCGGGACAGGGAAAGAGACCCAGTACTTC. Translation gives CASSFTGTGKETQYF.

The chain employs TRBV10-1 and TRBJ2-1, with 8 bases fitting TRBD1. CDR1 is WNHNN, CDR2 SYGVQD, per germline (reference sequence). This CDR3 is built from 15 residues. J lost 4 bases, V lost 1 base, and 3 bases had no gene match. CDR3 protein: CASSEFQGAYNEQFF. DNA for the CDR3: TGCGCCAGCAGTGAGTTCCAGGGGGCGTACAATGAGCAGTTCTTC.

This clone was seen once. This rearrangement joins TRBV18 to TRBJ2-1, with D unresolved. V lost 3 bases and J 7 bases, leaving 16 bases between the germline ends. From germline, CDR1 is KGHSH and CDR2 LQKENI. This CDR3 region has 15 residues. CDR3 sequence (DNA): TGTGCCAGCTCACCTCGCCGTCTCAACGGGAATGAGCAGTTCTTC. Residues: CASSPRRLNGNEQFF. Together with reference TRBV18 and TRBJ2-1, the CDR3 gives the full variable domain: NAGVMQNPRHLVRRRGQEARLRCSPMKGHSHVYWYRQLPEEGLKFMVYLQKENIIDESGMPKERFSAEFPKEGPSILRIQQVVRGDSAAYFCASSPRRLNGNEQFFGPGTRLTVL.